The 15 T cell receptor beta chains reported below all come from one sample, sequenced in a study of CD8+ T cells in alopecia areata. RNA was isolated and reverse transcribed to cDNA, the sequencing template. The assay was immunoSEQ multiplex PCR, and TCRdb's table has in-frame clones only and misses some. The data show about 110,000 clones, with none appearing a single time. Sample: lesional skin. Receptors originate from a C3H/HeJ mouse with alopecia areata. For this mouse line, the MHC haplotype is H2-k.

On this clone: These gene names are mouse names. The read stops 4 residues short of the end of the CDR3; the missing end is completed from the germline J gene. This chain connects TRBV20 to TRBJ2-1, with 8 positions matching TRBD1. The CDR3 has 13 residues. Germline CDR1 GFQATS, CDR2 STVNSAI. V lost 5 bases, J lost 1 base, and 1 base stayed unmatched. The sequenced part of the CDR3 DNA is TGTGGTGCTTGGACAGGGAACTATGCT. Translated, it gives CGAWTGNYA. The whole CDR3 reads CGAWTGNYAEQFF.

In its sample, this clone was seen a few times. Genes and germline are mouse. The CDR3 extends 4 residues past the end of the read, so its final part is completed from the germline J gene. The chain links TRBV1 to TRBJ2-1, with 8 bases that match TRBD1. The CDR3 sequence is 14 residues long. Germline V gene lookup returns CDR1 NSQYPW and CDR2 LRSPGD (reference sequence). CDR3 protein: CTCSSRQGIAEQFF. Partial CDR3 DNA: TGCACCTGCAGTTCACGACAGGGGATCGCT.

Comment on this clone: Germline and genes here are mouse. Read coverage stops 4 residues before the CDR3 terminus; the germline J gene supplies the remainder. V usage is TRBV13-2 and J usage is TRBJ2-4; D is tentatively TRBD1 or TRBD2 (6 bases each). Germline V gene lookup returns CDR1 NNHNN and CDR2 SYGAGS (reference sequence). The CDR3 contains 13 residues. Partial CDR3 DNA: TGTGCCAGCGGTGATGGGGGGCTGAAC. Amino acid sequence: CASGDGGLN. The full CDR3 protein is CASGDGGLNTLYF.

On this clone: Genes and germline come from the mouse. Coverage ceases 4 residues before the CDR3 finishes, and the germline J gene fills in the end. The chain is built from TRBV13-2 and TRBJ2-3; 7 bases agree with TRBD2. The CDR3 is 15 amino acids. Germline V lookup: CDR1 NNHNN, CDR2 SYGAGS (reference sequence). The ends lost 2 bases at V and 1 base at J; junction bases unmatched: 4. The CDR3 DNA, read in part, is TGTGCCAGCGGTGAAGGAGACTGGGGTGCAGAA. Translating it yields CASGEGDWGAE. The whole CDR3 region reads CASGEGDWGAETLYF.

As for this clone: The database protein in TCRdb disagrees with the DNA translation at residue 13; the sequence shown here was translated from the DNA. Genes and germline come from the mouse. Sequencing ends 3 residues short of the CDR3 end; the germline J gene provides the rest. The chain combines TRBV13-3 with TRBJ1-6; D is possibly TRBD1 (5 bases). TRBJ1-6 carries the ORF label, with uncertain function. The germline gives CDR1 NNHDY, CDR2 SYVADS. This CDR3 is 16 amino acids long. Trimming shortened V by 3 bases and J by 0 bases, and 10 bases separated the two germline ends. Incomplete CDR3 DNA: TGTGCCAGCAGTGCCACAGGAAATTCCTATAATTCGCCC. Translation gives CASSATGNSYNSP. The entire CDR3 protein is CASSATGNSYNSPLYF.

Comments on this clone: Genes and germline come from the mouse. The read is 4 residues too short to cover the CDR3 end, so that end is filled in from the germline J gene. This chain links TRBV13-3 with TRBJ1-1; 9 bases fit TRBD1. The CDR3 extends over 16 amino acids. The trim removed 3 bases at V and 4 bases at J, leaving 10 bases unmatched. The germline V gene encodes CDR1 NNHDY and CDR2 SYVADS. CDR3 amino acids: CASSGPWTGDSTEVFF. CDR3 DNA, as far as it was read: TGTGCCAGCAGTGGGCCTTGGACAGGGGATTCCACA.

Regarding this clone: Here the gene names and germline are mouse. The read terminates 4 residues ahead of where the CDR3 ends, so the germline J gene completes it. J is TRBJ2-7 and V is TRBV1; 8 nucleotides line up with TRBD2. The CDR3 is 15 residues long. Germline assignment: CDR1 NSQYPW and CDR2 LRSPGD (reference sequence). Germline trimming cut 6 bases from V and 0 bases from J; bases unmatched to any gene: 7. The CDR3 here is CTCRPGTGSSYEQYF. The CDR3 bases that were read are TGCACCTGCAGGCCCGGGACTGGTAGCTCCTAT.

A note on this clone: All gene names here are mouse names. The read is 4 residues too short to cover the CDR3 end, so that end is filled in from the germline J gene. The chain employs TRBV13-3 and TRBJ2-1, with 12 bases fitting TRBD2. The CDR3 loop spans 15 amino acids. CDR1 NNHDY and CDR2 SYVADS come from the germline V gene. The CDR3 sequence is CASRKTGGAMAEQFF. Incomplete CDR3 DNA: TGTGCCAGCAGAAAGACTGGGGGGGCGATGGCT.

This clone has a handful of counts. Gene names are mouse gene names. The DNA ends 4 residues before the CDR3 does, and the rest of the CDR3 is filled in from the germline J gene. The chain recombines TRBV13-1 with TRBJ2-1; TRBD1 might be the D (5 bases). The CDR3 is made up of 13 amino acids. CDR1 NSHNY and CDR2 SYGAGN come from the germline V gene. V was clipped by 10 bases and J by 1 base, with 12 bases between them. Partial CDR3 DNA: TGTGCCGGTGCGGACAAAAACTATGCT. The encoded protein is CAGADKNYA. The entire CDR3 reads CAGADKNYAEQFF.

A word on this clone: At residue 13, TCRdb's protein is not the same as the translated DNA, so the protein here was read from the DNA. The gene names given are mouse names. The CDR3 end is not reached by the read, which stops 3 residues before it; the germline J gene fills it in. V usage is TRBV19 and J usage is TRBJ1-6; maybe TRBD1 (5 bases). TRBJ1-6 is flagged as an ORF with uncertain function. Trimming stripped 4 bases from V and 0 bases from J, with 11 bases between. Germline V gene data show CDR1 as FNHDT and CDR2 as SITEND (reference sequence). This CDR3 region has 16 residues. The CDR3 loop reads CASSLRTSSYNSPLYF. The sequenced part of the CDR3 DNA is TGTGCCAGCAGTCTTCGGACATCTTCCTATAATTCGCCC.

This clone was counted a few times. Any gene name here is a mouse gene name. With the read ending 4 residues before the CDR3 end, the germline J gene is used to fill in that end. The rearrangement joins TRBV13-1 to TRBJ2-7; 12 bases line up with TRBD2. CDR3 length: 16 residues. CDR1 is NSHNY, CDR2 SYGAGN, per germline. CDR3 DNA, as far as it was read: TGTGCCAGCAGTGATCAGACTGGGGGGGCGAGGTAT. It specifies CASSDQTGGARY. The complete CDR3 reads CASSDQTGGARYEQYF.

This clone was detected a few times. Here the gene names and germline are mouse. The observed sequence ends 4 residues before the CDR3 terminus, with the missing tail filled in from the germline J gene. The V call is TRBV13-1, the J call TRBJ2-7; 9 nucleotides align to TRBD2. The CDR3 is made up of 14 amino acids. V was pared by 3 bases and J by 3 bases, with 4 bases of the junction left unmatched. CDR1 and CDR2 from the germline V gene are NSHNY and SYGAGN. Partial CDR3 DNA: TGTGCCAGCAGTGGACCGACTGGGGGCTAT. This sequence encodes CASSGPTGGY. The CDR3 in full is CASSGPTGGYEQYF.

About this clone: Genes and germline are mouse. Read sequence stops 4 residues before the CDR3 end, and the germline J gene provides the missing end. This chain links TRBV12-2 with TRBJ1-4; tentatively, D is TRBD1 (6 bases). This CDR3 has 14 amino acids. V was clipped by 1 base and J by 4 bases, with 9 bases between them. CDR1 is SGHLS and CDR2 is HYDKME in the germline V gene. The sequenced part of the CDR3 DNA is TGTGCCAGCTCTCTGGGGACAAACAACGAA. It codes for CASSLGTNNE. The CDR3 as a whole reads CASSLGTNNERLFF.

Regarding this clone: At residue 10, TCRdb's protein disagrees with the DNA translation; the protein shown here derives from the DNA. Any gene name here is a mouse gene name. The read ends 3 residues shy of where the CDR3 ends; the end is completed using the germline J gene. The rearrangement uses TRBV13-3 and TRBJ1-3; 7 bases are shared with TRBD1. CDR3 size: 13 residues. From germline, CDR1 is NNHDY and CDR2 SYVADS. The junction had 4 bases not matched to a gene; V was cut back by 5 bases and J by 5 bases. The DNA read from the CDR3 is TGTGCCAGCAGGAGGGACAGCAGAAATACG. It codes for CASRRDSRNT. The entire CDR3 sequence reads CASRRDSRNTLYF.

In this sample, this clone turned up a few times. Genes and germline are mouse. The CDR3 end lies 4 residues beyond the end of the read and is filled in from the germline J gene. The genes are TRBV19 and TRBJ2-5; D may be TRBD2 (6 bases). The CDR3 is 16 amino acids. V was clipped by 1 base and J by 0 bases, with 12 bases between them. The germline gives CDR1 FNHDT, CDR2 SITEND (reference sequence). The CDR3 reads CASSIHWAFNQDTQYF. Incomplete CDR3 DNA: TGTGCCAGCAGTATACACTGGGCCTTTAACCAAGAC.